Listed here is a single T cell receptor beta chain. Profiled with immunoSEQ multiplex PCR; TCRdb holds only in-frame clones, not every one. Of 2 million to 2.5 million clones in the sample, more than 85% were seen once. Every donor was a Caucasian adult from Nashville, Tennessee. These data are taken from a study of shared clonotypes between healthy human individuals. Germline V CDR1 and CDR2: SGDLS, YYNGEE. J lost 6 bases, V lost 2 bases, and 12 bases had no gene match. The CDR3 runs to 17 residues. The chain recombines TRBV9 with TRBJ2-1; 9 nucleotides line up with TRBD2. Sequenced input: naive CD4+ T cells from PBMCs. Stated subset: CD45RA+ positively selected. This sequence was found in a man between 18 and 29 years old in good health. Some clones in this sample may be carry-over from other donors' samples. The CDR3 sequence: CASSVGHGGRAPNEQFF. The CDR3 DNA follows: TGTGCCAGCAGCGTGGGGCATGGCGGGAGGGCCCCCAATGAGCAGTTCTTC.